The clone carrying this T cell receptor (beta chain) was counted ten times or more. Antigen unknown. The data derive from a study of T-cell reconstitution after alpha-beta-depleted transplantation in children. General study points: About two months after transplant, alpha-beta T cells reportedly came from several hundred expanded graft clones. Some patients' high day-60 TCRbeta diversity was traced to surviving recipient T cells and thymic progenitors. After one year, T-cell counts and TCRbeta diversity mostly came from new T cells.

For TCRbeta, the library was prepared with unique molecular identifiers. TCRdb passed the PCR reads through MiXCR, listing each CDR3 protein once. The data show about 300,000 distinct CDR3 sequences, over 7% seen once. The CDR3 runs to 12 residues. Trimming shortened V by 3 bases and J by 4 bases, and 9 bases separated the two germline ends. CDR1 and CDR2 from the germline V gene are DFQATT and SNEGSKA (reference sequence). The TCR comes from a female patient aged 2-10 years who had a stem cell transplant for Fanconi anemia, so the T cells may come from the graft donor. The source was peripheral blood, collected 360 days after TCRalphabeta/CD19-depleted stem cell transplant. V and J are TRBV20-1 and TRBJ1-1; perhaps TRBD1 as D (5 bases). CDR3 amino acids: CSARWGGTEAFF. Written as DNA, the CDR3 is TGCAGTGCTAGGTGGGGGGGCACTGAAGCTTTCTTT.